This T cell receptor (beta chain) was obtained from a study of blood T cell repertoires in COVID-19. The authors' processing: For nucleated cells, counts were estimated from reference gene primer amplification. The assay was immunoSEQ multiplex PCR, and TCRdb's table has in-frame clones only and misses some. V, J and clone size are taken as reported in that table, and D and trimming were inferred from the DNA itself. The repertoire holds some 200,000 clones, with around four fifths as singletons. The germline V gene encodes CDR1 GTSNPN and CDR2 SVGIG (reference sequence). This CDR3 comprises 15 residues. Trimming cost V 0 bases and J 2 bases; bases outside gene matches: 4.

V gene TRBV30 combines with J gene TRBJ2-5; 9 bases are shared with TRBD1. The source material was peripheral blood. The TCR was taken from a woman aged 55-70 years who had recovered from COVID-19. The CDR3, as DNA: TGTGCCTGGAGTGTATTAGGACAGGGGCAAGAGACCCAGTACTTC. The encoded protein is CAWSVLGQGQETQYF.